This T cell receptor beta chain appears in the sequencing data of a study of T cells in narcolepsy. Study in general: Healthy controls were enrolled alongside patients with narcolepsy type 1 or type 2. Findings of the study overall: Some memory CD4+ repertoires had no autoreactive clone sequences.

Germline CDR1 is MNHNY and CDR2 is SVGAGI (reference sequence). V was clipped by 5 bases and J by 4 bases, with 5 bases between them. The CDR3 is made up of 11 amino acids. Here immunoSEQ multiplex PCR was the method, and the copy in TCRdb shows in-frame clones only, minus some. The sample has 30,000 to 40,000 clones; approximately 78% are singletons. On this clone: Its antigen is not identified.

Specimen: CD45RA- memory CD4+ T cells from PBMCs. The chain joins TRBV6-6 to TRBJ1-2; unclear D gene. The clonotype was recovered from a human donor with narcolepsy. CDR3 residues: CASSNSYGYTF. CDR3 nucleotide sequence: TGTGCCAGCAGTAACAGCTATGGCTACACCTTC.